The next 25 T cell receptor beta chains were all read from a single sample in a study of regulatory T cells in long-lasting Graves disease. iRepertoire HTBI primers and Arm-PCR of CDR3 regions built TCR beta libraries. Using its own MiXCR run on the multiplex PCR reads, TCRdb lists one record per CDR3 protein. The data show 240,000 or so distinct CDR3 sequences, with about 19% seen just once and approximately 15% held by the top ten. Time point of the sample: newly diagnosed GD, antithyroid drugs for less than 3 months. TCR sequences were obtained from RNA taken from PBMCs. The input for sequencing was peripheral blood mononuclear cells (PBMCs), taken at new diagnosis, from a patient treated with antithyroid drugs. Receptor source: a female donor with Graves disease.

This clonotype was recorded many times. The chain couples TRBV11-2 to TRBJ2-7, with D perhaps TRBD2 (5 bases). The CDR3 length is 14 residues. Germline lookup yields CDR1 SGHAT and CDR2 FQNNGV. Trimming removed 3 bases from V and 6 bases from J, with 15 bases in between. CDR3 residues: CASSLTIISSEQYF. The DNA of the CDR3 is TGTGCCAGCAGCTTGACTATCATCTCTTCCGAGCAGTACTTC.

The table lists this clonotype with many counts. The rearrangement joins TRBV12-3 or TRBV12-4 to TRBJ2-3; D is perhaps TRBD2 (7 bases). CDR3 size: 15 residues. The ends were cut back, 5 bases at V and 1 base at J, with 13 bases in the middle. The CDR3 coding sequence is TGTGCCAGCAGTGGCCCGGGGGGCGGCACAGATACGCAGTATTTT. Its protein product is CASSGPGGGTDTQYF.

This clonotype was recorded at least ten times. CDR3 sequence reads: CASRPTGQETQYF. CDR3 bases: TGTGCCAGCAGACCGACGGGACAAGAGACCCAGTACTTC. The chain combines TRBV27 with TRBJ2-5, with a weak D call TRBD2 (5 bases). Germline assignment: CDR1 MNHEY and CDR2 SMNVEV (reference sequence). The CDR3 has 13 residues. V was pared by 6 bases and J by 2 bases, with 10 bases between.

There are many counts of this clonotype. The chain couples TRBV9 to TRBJ2-3; 7 bases are a match to TRBD2. Germline values: CDR1 SGDLS, CDR2 YYNGEE. V was pared by 3 bases and J by 2 bases, with 12 bases of the junction left unmatched. This CDR3 is 17 amino acids long. The CDR3 nucleotides read TGTGCCAGCAGCGCCCGACAAGCGGGATCACCCACAGATACGCAGTATTTT. Amino acid sequence: CASSARQAGSPTDTQYF.

This clonotype is medium-sized by share. At one end, the junction sequence differs from germline, possibly due to a read error. This rearrangement joins TRBV5-1 to TRBJ2-2; D unclear. The CDR3 sequence is 12 residues long. Germline values: CDR1 SGHRS, CDR2 YFSETQ. The CDR3 DNA reads TGTGCCAGCAGCCAAACCAACGGGGAGCTGTTTTTT. This gives the protein CASSQTNGELFF.

The rearrangement joins TRBV7-2 to TRBJ1-2; D not resolved. V lost 4 bases and J 8 bases, leaving 17 bases between the germline ends. Looked up from germline, CDR1 is SGHTA and CDR2 is FQGNSA. The CDR3 loop spans 14 amino acids. This CDR3 reads CASSSLEGYRGYTF. The CDR3 DNA reads TGTGCCAGCAGCTCCCTCGAGGGATATAGGGGCTACACCTTC.

This clonotype was seen at least ten times. This chain connects TRBV5-4 to TRBJ2-7; TRBD1 matches 9 bases. In germline, CDR1 is SGHNT, CDR2 YYREEE (reference sequence). V gave up 0 bases and J gave up 6 bases; unmatched junction bases: 1. The length of the CDR3 is 13 residues. The CDR3 nucleotides are TGTGCCAGCAGCTTGGCACAGGGGGCCGAGCAGTACTTC. Its protein is CASSLAQGAEQYF.

The genes are TRBV9 and TRBJ2-3, with D perhaps being TRBD1 or TRBD2 (5 bases each). CDR3 length: 17 amino acids. Trimming removed 0 bases from V and 1 base from J, with 15 bases in between. Germline V gives CDR1 SGDLS, CDR2 YYNGEE. The CDR3 sequence is CASSVGIALGGTDTQYF. CDR3 bases: TGTGCCAGCAGCGTAGGGATAGCGTTGGGGGGCACAGATACGCAGTATTTT.

This clonotype was seen repeatedly, ten times or more. The V and J genes are TRBV15 and TRBJ1-6, with D perhaps TRBD1 (6 bases). With 3 bases removed from V and 5 bases from J, the gap between germline ends came to 17 bases. Germline CDR1 reads LNHNV; CDR2 reads YYDKDF (reference sequence). The CDR3 extends over 17 amino acids. The CDR3 coding sequence is TGTGCCACCAGCAGGGAATTCGGGACACCAAATAATTCACCCCTCCACTTT. Encoded protein: CATSREFGTPNNSPLHF.

The gene calls are TRBV25-1 and TRBJ2-3; possibly TRBD1 or TRBD2 for D (5 bases each). Germline loops: CDR1 MGHDK, CDR2 SYGVNS. V shed 2 bases and J shed 0 bases, with 18 bases lying between them. The CDR3 is 18 amino acids. The CDR3: CASSERDGRDPSTDTQYF. CDR3 DNA sequence: TGTGCCAGCAGTGAAAGGGACGGAAGGGACCCTAGCACAGATACGCAGTATTTT.

This clonotype showed up many times. The chain recombines TRBV29-1 with TRBJ2-3; D is ambiguous. The CDR3 loop spans 14 amino acids. V dropped 7 bases and J dropped 4 bases, with 18 bases sitting between them. The germline V gene encodes CDR1 SQVTM and CDR2 ANQGSEA. CDR3 protein: CSATRTQGSDTQYF. The CDR3, as DNA: TGCAGCGCAACACGGACCCAAGGGTCAGATACGCAGTATTTT.

J is TRBJ2-7 and V is TRBV4-3, with 11 bases aligning to TRBD2. The CDR3 extends over 17 amino acids. Unmatched junction bases numbered 12, after V lost 3 bases and J lost 5 bases. Germline values: CDR1 LGHNA, CDR2 YSLEER. CDR3 protein: CASSQQVGSGRAHEQYF. The DNA for the CDR3 is TGCGCCAGCAGCCAGCAAGTGGGTAGCGGGAGGGCCCACGAGCAGTACTTC.

This clonotype appeared many times. This sequence joins TRBV5-6 and TRBJ2-1; no reliable D call. Germline CDR1 and CDR2: SGHDT and YYEEEE. The CDR3 extends over 12 amino acids. V was trimmed by 4 bases and J by 10 bases, leaving 12 bases between them. CDR3 nucleotide sequence: TGTGCCAGCAGCCGAAAGCTAGGAGAGCAGTTCTTC. Translation: CASSRKLGEQFF.

The gene calls are TRBV3-1 and TRBJ1-1; D uncertain. V was cut by 0 bases and J by 5 bases, with 7 bases left in between. CDR3 length equals 13 residues. Germline V CDR1 and CDR2: LGHDT, YNNKEL (reference sequence). The CDR3 nucleotides are TGTGCCAGCAGCCAAGATTGGGCGACTGAAGCTTTCTTT. This encodes CASSQDWATEAFF. The whole variable domain, remainder taken from reference TRBV3-1 and TRBJ1-1, is DTAVSQTPKYLVTQMGNDKSIKCEQNLGHDTMYWYKQDSKKFLKIMFSYNNKELIINETVPNRFSPKSPDKAHLNLHINSLELGDSAVYFCASSQDWATEAFFGQGTRLTVV.

This clonotype was picked up many times. The CDR3 sequence is CASIRAAMNTEAFF. CDR3 coding DNA: TGTGCCAGCATCCGGGCAGCCATGAACACTGAAGCTTTCTTT. The chain carries TRBV5-6 and TRBJ1-1; D is undetermined. Germline V gene sequence: CDR1 SGHDT, CDR2 YYEEEE. The ends were cut back, 6 bases at V and 0 bases at J, with 12 bases in the middle. The CDR3 has 14 residues.

This clonotype was observed a handful of times. J is TRBJ2-5 and V is TRBV5-6; D perhaps matches TRBD2 (6 bases). CDR1 and CDR2 from the germline V gene are SGHDT and YYEEEE. The CDR3 extends over 14 amino acids. V was clipped by 6 bases and J by 2 bases, with 14 bases between them. For the CDR3, the DNA is TGTGCCAGCATCGTAGCCGGGGGTCAAGAGACCCAGTACTTC. Protein: CASIVAGGQETQYF.

This clonotype was seen at least ten times. The rearrangement uses TRBV6-5 and TRBJ2-7; D not certain. V was trimmed by 0 bases and J by 5 bases, leaving 14 bases between them. The CDR3 sequence is 15 residues long. Germline V gene sequence: CDR1 MNHEY, CDR2 SVGAGI. CDR3 coding DNA: TGTGCCAGCAGTTACTCGGCCGAAGGTGGCGACGAGCAGTACTTC. It is translated as CASSYSAEGGDEQYF.

The chain uses TRBV5-6 and TRBJ2-1; 10 bases line up with TRBD1. Germline V gives CDR1 SGHDT, CDR2 YYEEEE. The CDR3 extends over 16 amino acids. J was trimmed by 2 bases and V by 1 base; bases with no gene match: 3. CDR3 coding DNA: TGTGCCAGCAGCTTGACGGGACAGGGGACCTACAATGAGCAGTTCTTC. This gives the protein CASSLTGQGTYNEQFF. Together with reference TRBV5-6 and TRBJ2-1, the CDR3 gives the full variable domain: DAGVTQSPTHLIKTRGQQVTLRCSPKSGHDTVSWYQQALGQGPQFIFQYYEEEERQRGNFPDRFSGHQFPNYSSELNVNALLLGDSALYLCASSLTGQGTYNEQFFGPGTRLTVL.

Notes on this clonotype: A much more abundant neighbour one base away suggests this may be a read error. The rearrangement links TRBV4-3 to TRBJ1-6; D unclear. Trimming removed 1 base at V and 6 bases at J, with 7 bases between. The CDR3 loop spans 14 amino acids. Germline assignment: CDR1 LGHNA and CDR2 YSLEER. The CDR3 spells CASSQGAGNSPLHF. The CDR3 DNA follows: TGCGCCAGCAGCCAAGGTGCGGGTAATTCACCCCTCCACTTT.

Of note for this clonotype: A read error may be the cause here, since a much bigger clone is one base away. The rearrangement links TRBV24-1 to TRBJ2-5, with 10 positions matching TRBD1. Looked up from germline, CDR1 is KGHDR and CDR2 is SFDVKD. This CDR3 has 15 residues. This CDR3 is CATSAAGTGDETRYF. The CDR3 DNA follows: TGTGCCACCAGTGCAGCCGGGACAGGGGACGAGACCCGGTACTTC.

This clonotype showed up just a few times. The J gene is TRBJ1-1, the V gene TRBV20-1; D is perhaps TRBD1 (5 bases). The V gene's germline CDR1 is DFQATT and CDR2 SNEGSKA (reference sequence). V lost 0 bases, J lost 4 bases, and 12 bases lay in between. CDR3 length: 14 residues. The CDR3 DNA reads as TGCAGTGCTAGAGATTGGAGGGGTGGCACTGAAGCTTTCTTT. Translated: CSARDWRGGTEAFF.

This clonotype was seen at least ten times. This chain links TRBV6-2 or TRBV6-3 with TRBJ1-1, with 12 bases fitting TRBD1. Germline V gene sequence: CDR1 MNHEY, CDR2 SVGEGT. Unmatched junction bases numbered 8, after V lost 6 bases and J lost 6 bases. CDR3 length equals 15 residues. CDR3 sequence (DNA): TGTGCCAGCAGAGACCGGGACAGGGGGCGGCCTGAAGCTTTCTTT. It yields the protein CASRDRDRGRPEAFF.

Many counts were recorded for this clonotype. This chain links TRBV12-3 or TRBV12-4 with TRBJ1-1; no definite D call. This CDR3 spans 14 amino acids. The V gene lost 4 bases and the J gene lost 1 base, with 10 bases spanning the gap. CDR3 loop: CASSSKHSNTEAFF. The DNA of the CDR3 is TGTGCCAGCAGTTCGAAACACTCGAACACTGAAGCTTTCTTT.

V usage is TRBV5-1 and J usage is TRBJ2-3; 7 bases agree with TRBD1. J gave up 4 bases and V 4 bases, and 9 bases lay outside the gene matches. The CDR3 is 15 amino acids. Germline V gives CDR1 SGHRS, CDR2 YFSETQ. CDR3 sequence reads: CASSKLTGLSDTQYF. CDR3 nucleotide sequence: TGCGCCAGCAGCAAACTGACAGGGCTTTCAGATACGCAGTATTTT.

This clonotype was detected many times. V is TRBV20-1 and J is TRBJ1-4, with D perhaps matching TRBD1 (6 bases). The V end was cut by 5 bases, the J end by 7 bases, with 23 bases between. There are 16 residues in the CDR3. Germline CDR1 DFQATT, CDR2 SNEGSKA (reference sequence). CDR3 in amino acids: CSAFVVAVGGREKLFF. CDR3 DNA: TGCAGTGCTTTCGTCGTGGCGGTAGGGGGTCGTGAAAAACTGTTTTTT.